These 20 T cell receptor beta chains came from one sample sequenced in a study of cytomegalovirus exposure and HLA in healthy donors. PCR employed 60 Vbeta and 13 Jbeta primers. TCRdb's copy holds only in-frame clones and misses some; the assay was immunoSEQ multiplex PCR. The sample holds 200,000 to 250,000 clones, around four fifths seen once. The sequencing sample was made of PBMCs. These receptor sequences come from a male donor in good health and CMV-seronegative.

The chain uses TRBV2 and TRBJ1-5; D is unresolved. CDR1 is SNHLY, CDR2 FYNNEI, per germline. The CDR3 covers 15 residues. V was cut by 1 base and J by 0 bases, with 7 bases left in between. CDR3: CASSEDGLSNQPQHF. CDR3 nucleotides: TGTGCCAGCAGTGAAGATGGGCTTAGCAATCAGCCCCAGCATTTT.

The chain has TRBV6-1 and TRBJ2-7, with D perhaps matching TRBD1 (6 bases). This CDR3 spans 15 amino acids. Germline CDR1 MNHNS, CDR2 SASEGT. Trimming pared 1 base from V and 4 bases from J, leaving 14 bases between. The CDR3 protein is CASSEEGTRLYEQYF. CDR3 nucleotides: TGTGCCAGCAGTGAAGAGGGGACACGTTTGTACGAGCAGTACTTC.

There are a few counts of this clone. The rearrangement joins TRBV27 to TRBJ2-7; perhaps TRBD1 as D (5 bases). The germline V and J ends were trimmed by 6 bases and 1 base, with 10 bases remaining between them. This CDR3 is 13 amino acids long. From germline, CDR1 is MNHEY and CDR2 SMNVEV (reference sequence). This chain's CDR3 is CASSVDRSYEQYF. CDR3 DNA: TGTGCCAGCAGCGTAGACAGATCCTACGAGCAGTACTTC.

This clone came up a few times. This chain uses TRBV7-4 with TRBJ2-3; D might be TRBD1 (5 bases). V lost 7 bases, J lost 2 bases, and 10 bases lay in between. This CDR3 spans 13 amino acids. Germline V gives CDR1 SGHVT, CDR2 SQSDAQ. The CDR3 coding sequence is TGTGCCAGCAAGACAGCAATCACAGATACGCAGTATTTT. Translated: CASKTAITDTQYF.

This chain connects TRBV4-1 to TRBJ2-3; 9 positions match TRBD2. Germline CDR1 is MGHRA and CDR2 is YSYEKL. J lost 4 bases, V lost 1 base, and 9 bases had no gene match. The CDR3 contains 17 residues. CDR3 in DNA: TGCGCCAGCAGCCAAGGATGGGGGCGGGAGGGCCCAGATACGCAGTATTTT. Translating gives CASSQGWGREGPDTQYF.

The rearrangement links TRBV10-3 to TRBJ2-1; 14 nucleotides align to TRBD2. CDR1 and CDR2 (germline): ENHRY, SYGVKD. CDR3 length equals 15 residues. Trimming at V came to 10 bases and at J to 1 base, leaving 3 bases not matched to a gene. DNA of the CDR3: TGTGCCAGTGGGACTAGCGGGAGATCCTACAATGAGCAGTTCTTC. This encodes CASGTSGRSYNEQFF.

The CDR3 loop reads CASSPRGGGAETQYF. CDR3 DNA sequence: TGTGCCAGCAGCCCCCGAGGAGGGGGGGCAGAGACCCAGTACTTC. V usage is TRBV9 and J usage is TRBJ2-5; maybe TRBD2 (7 bases). The CDR3 contains 15 residues. V was trimmed by 4 bases and J by 4 bases, leaving 17 bases between them. From germline, CDR1 is SGDLS and CDR2 YYNGEE.

This chain links TRBV7-8 with TRBJ2-7; 8 bases match TRBD2. Trimming took 8 bases from V and 6 from J; bases not matched to a gene: 6. Germline V gene lookup returns CDR1 SGHVS and CDR2 FQNEAQ. The CDR3 covers 12 residues. CDR3 DNA: TGTGCCAGCGCCAGGAGCGGGGGCGAGCAGTACTTC. Protein sequence: CASARSGGEQYF. The variable domain in full, completed from reference TRBV7-8 and TRBJ2-7, reads GAGVSQSPRYKVAKRGQDVALRCDPISGHVSLFWYQQALGQGPEFLTYFQNEAQLDKSGLPSDRFFAERPEGSVSTLKIQRTQQEDSAVYLCASARSGGEQYFGPGTRLTVT.

This chain joins TRBV10-1 and TRBJ2-7; weak D call: TRBD2 (6 bases). V dropped 5 bases and J dropped 3 bases, with 11 bases sitting between them. Germline V gene sequence: CDR1 WNHNN, CDR2 SYGVQD (reference sequence). This CDR3 is 13 amino acids long. Here the CDR3 reads CASSKRADYEQYF. The DNA for the CDR3 is TGCGCCAGCAGTAAGCGGGCAGACTACGAGCAGTACTTC.

This clone was seen only a few times. V is TRBV18 and J is TRBJ1-4, with a possible D match to TRBD1 (5 bases). This CDR3 has 14 amino acids. Germline V gives CDR1 KGHSH, CDR2 LQKENI. V was cut by 3 bases and J by 7 bases, with 12 bases left in between. The CDR3 protein is CASSPSREAEKLFF. The CDR3 DNA follows: TGTGCCAGCTCACCTAGCAGGGAGGCTGAAAAACTGTTTTTT.

V and J are TRBV7-8 and TRBJ2-7; perhaps TRBD1 as D (6 bases). Per the germline V gene, CDR1 is SGHVS and CDR2 is FQNEAQ. The CDR3 runs to 11 residues. The V and J ends lost 3 bases and 7 bases respectively, with 7 bases between them. CDR3 nucleotide sequence: TGTGCCAGCAGCTTTGACAGGGAGCAGTACTTC. Protein sequence: CASSFDREQYF.

The chain couples TRBV28 to TRBJ2-7, with TRBD1 as a possible D gene (7 bases). The germline gives CDR1 MDHEN, CDR2 SYDVKM. The ends were cut back, 1 base at V and 2 bases at J, with 18 bases in the middle. The CDR3 is 17 amino acids. The CDR3 is CASSLSPGRGRPYEQYF. The CDR3 nucleotides read TGTGCCAGCAGTTTATCCCCCGGCAGGGGGAGGCCCTACGAGCAGTACTTC. Full variable domain (outside the CDR3, taken from reference TRBV28 and TRBJ2-7): DVKVTQSSRYLVKRTGEKVFLECVQDMDHENMFWYRQDPGLGLRLIYFSYDVKMKEKGDIPEGYSVSREKKERFSLILESASTNQTSMYLCASSLSPGRGRPYEQYFGPGTRLTVT.

CDR3 coding DNA: TGTGCCAGCAGCTTAGTAGCGGGAGAAATAAATGAGCAGTTCTTC. This sequence encodes CASSLVAGEINEQFF. The chain carries TRBV11-2 and TRBJ2-1; 9 bases align to TRBD2. CDR3 length equals 15 residues. Trimming cost V 1 base and J 7 bases; bases outside gene matches: 5. The germline CDR1 and CDR2 sequences are SGHAT and FQNNGV.

The chain couples TRBV5-1 to TRBJ1-5, with 7 bases identical to TRBD1. The trim removed 4 bases at V and 0 bases at J, leaving 7 bases unmatched. The CDR3 contains 16 residues. From germline, CDR1 is SGHRS and CDR2 YFSETQ. The CDR3 nucleotides are TGCGCCAGCAGCCTGGGGTCAGGGGGTAGCAATCAGCCCCAGCATTTT. It is translated as CASSLGSGGSNQPQHF. Drawing the rest from reference TRBV5-1 and TRBJ1-5, the complete variable domain is KAGVTQTPRYLIKTRGQQVTLSCSPISGHRSVSWYQQTPGQGLQFLFEYFSETQRNKGNFPGRFSGRQFSNSRSEMNVSTLELGDSALYLCASSLGSGGSNQPQHFGDGTRLSIL.

The rearrangement links TRBV6-1 to TRBJ1-5, with D uncertain. CDR1 is MNHNS, CDR2 SASEGT, per germline. CDR3 length equals 15 residues. V shed 7 bases and J shed 0 bases, with 13 bases lying between them. The CDR3 nucleotides are TGTGCCAGCAAGTTTGGGCAGGATAGCAATCAGCCCCAGCATTTT. This sequence encodes CASKFGQDSNQPQHF.

This chain joins TRBV27 and TRBJ2-4, with D maybe TRBD2 (5 bases). With 7 bases removed from V and 0 bases from J, the gap between germline ends came to 13 bases. The CDR3 is made up of 15 amino acids. Germline V gives CDR1 MNHEY, CDR2 SMNVEV (reference sequence). The CDR3 bases are TGTGCCAGCACCCAACGAGAGGGAGCCAAAAACATTCAGTACTTC. It is translated as CASTQREGAKNIQYF.

The V gene is TRBV10-3, the J gene TRBJ2-2; D not certain. The V and J ends lost 2 bases and 4 bases respectively, with 5 bases between them. This CDR3 spans 13 amino acids. Germline loops: CDR1 ENHRY, CDR2 SYGVKD. Here the CDR3 reads CAISEDSTGELFF. CDR3 nucleotides: TGTGCCATCAGTGAGGACTCCACCGGGGAGCTGTTTTTT.

The genes are TRBV30 and TRBJ2-5; TRBD2 agrees at 8 bases. J gave up 5 bases and V 0 bases, and 8 bases lay outside the gene matches. The CDR3 length is 15 residues. Looked up from germline, CDR1 is GTSNPN and CDR2 is SVGIG (reference sequence). The CDR3 here is CAWSVGAGADETQYF. DNA for the CDR3: TGTGCCTGGAGTGTTGGAGCGGGAGCAGATGAGACCCAGTACTTC.

The gene calls are TRBV9 and TRBJ2-1, with TRBD2 matching 13 bases. The CDR3 has 17 residues. J was trimmed by 0 bases and V by 3 bases; bases with no gene match: 3. CDR1 and CDR2 (germline): SGDLS, YYNGEE. DNA for the CDR3: TGTGCCAGCAGCGGACTAGCGGGAGGCCACTCCTACAATGAGCAGTTCTTC. It is translated as CASSGLAGGHSYNEQFF.

There are a few counts of this clone. V gene TRBV10-1 combines with J gene TRBJ2-7; TRBD2 matches at 10 bases. The V segment lost 8 bases and the J segment 0 bases; nucleotides outside the gene matches: 4. The CDR3 extends over 14 amino acids. The germline CDR1 and CDR2 sequences are WNHNN and SYGVQD (reference sequence). Here the CDR3 reads CASSTSGPSYEQYF. CDR3 in DNA: TGCGCCAGCTCGACTAGCGGGCCCTCCTACGAGCAGTACTTC.